What follows are 27 T cell receptor beta chains derived from one specimen sequenced in a study of beta chain features in type 1 diabetes listed by TCRdb under 2018. Points the paper makes about the study in general: A moderate but significant shortening of TCRB CDR3 length was observed in type 1 diabetes patients in all four CD4+ subsets.

Libraries were prepared through the immunoSEQ multiplex PCR assay. The entire isolated RNA was reverse transcribed using the High Capacity cDNA Reverse Transcription Kit, and thus expressed TCRB transcripts were sequenced. Held by TCRdb, this immuneACCESS table contains in-frame sequences only and omits some clones. Under half of the omission traces to an unresolved V gene where checked; the cause of the rest is unknown. Across this sample there are roughly 180,000 clones, with about 8% seen only once. The ten largest clonotypes hold approximately 0.93% of the sample. For these TCRs, the target antigens are not known. The sequencing sample was made of central memory CD4+ T cells from blood. The receptors stem from a woman aged 40 to 50 with type 1 diabetes.

There are a few counts of this clone. V usage is TRBV29-1 and J usage is TRBJ2-7; 9 nucleotides match TRBD1. V lost 6 bases and J lost 2; bases outside the gene matches: 5. This CDR3 comprises 13 residues. The germline CDR1 and CDR2 sequences are SQVTM and ANQGSEA. The CDR3 DNA sequence: TGCAGCGTCCGACAGGGGGACCCCTACGAGCAGTACTTC. Encoded protein: CSVRQGDPYEQYF.

This chain joins TRBV7-2 and TRBJ2-7, with D tentatively TRBD2 (5 bases). V was trimmed by 3 bases and J by 7 bases, leaving 13 bases between them. The length of the CDR3 is 13 residues. From germline, CDR1 is SGHTA and CDR2 FQGNSA. The CDR3 here is CASSFGDSREQYF. The CDR3, as DNA: TGTGCCAGCAGCTTCGGGGATAGTAGGGAGCAGTACTTC.

The V and J genes are TRBV4-2 and TRBJ2-7; possibly TRBD1 for D (6 bases). Trimming pared 6 bases from V and 3 bases from J, leaving 15 bases between. CDR1 and CDR2 (germline): LGHNA, YNFKEQ. The CDR3 length is 14 residues. CDR3 in amino acids: CASSPLLDSYEQYF. CDR3 in DNA: TGTGCCAGCAGTCCCCTGTTGGACAGCTACGAGCAGTACTTC.

A few counts support this clone. The chain employs TRBV19 and TRBJ1-2; possibly TRBD1 for D (5 bases). The CDR3 totals 15 residues. Trimming left V 5 bases short and J 8 bases short, with 21 bases between. CDR1 is LNHDA and CDR2 is SQIVND in the germline V gene (reference sequence). CDR3 DNA: TGTGCCAGTAGTGCGGCCGGGAGGGGTTTAGGCGGCTACACCTTC. Protein product: CASSAAGRGLGGYTF.

The chain is built from TRBV4-2 and TRBJ2-5; 15 positions agree with TRBD2. V dropped 5 bases and J dropped 5; count of bases not matched to a gene: 6. The CDR3 contains 16 residues. Germline values: CDR1 LGHNA, CDR2 YNFKEQ. CDR3 loop: CASSLGLAGGGETQYF. The CDR3 coding sequence is TGTGCCAGCAGCTTGGGACTAGCGGGGGGTGGGGAGACCCAGTACTTC.

The sample holds many counts of this clone. This chain connects TRBV5-4 to TRBJ1-6; tentatively, D is TRBD1 (6 bases). The CDR3 is made up of 16 amino acids. Per germline, CDR1 SGHNT and CDR2 YYREEE (reference sequence). Deletions cut 4 bases from V and 6 bases from J, with 17 bases between. The CDR3 coding sequence is TGTGCCAGCAGCCCGCGCAGGGGAATGGGTAATTCACCCCTCCACTTT. Its protein is CASSPRRGMGNSPLHF.

The CDR3 protein is CASSYTPGGKLFF. In nucleotides, the CDR3 is TGTGCCAGCAGTTACACCCCCGGCGGAAAACTGTTTTTT. The rearrangement uses TRBV25-1 and TRBJ1-4; no clear D. Trimming removed 5 bases at V and 10 bases at J, with 14 bases between. Germline values: CDR1 MGHDK, CDR2 SYGVNS. The CDR3 is 13 amino acids. The full variable domain, in which reference TRBV25-1 and TRBJ1-4 provide the parts outside the CDR3, is EADIYQTPRYLVIGTGKKITLECSQTMGHDKMYWYQQDPGMELHLIHYSYGVNSTEKGDLSSESTVSRIRTEHFPLTLESARPSHTSQYLCASSYTPGGKLFFGSGTQLSVL.

A note on this clone: Other DNA sequences in the sample encode the same CDR3. For the CDR3, the DNA is TGTGCCAGCAGCGAGGACAGGGGGGAACAGCCCCAGCATTTT. This codes for CASSEDRGEQPQHF. The gene calls are TRBV2 and TRBJ1-5; 10 nucleotides match TRBD1. Germline V gene data show CDR1 as SNHLY and CDR2 as FYNNEI. This CDR3 has 14 amino acids. Unmatched junction bases numbered 6, after V lost 6 bases and J lost 7 bases.

J is TRBJ2-5 and V is TRBV7-2; 13 nucleotides match TRBD2. The CDR3 runs to 17 residues. Germline CDR1 reads SGHTA; CDR2 reads FQGNSA. J lost 5 bases, V lost 1 base, and 7 bases had no gene match. The CDR3 protein is CASSLVTSGGARETQYF. CDR3 DNA: TGTGCCAGCAGCTTAGTAACTAGCGGGGGGGCCCGGGAGACCCAGTACTTC.

The J gene is TRBJ2-7, the V gene TRBV7-2, with TRBD2 as a possible D gene (6 bases). The V end was cut by 5 bases, the J end by 6 bases, with 14 bases between. Germline-derived CDR1 and CDR2 are SGHTA and FQGNSA. This CDR3 has 13 amino acids. The CDR3 reads CASSLGQAGEQYF. In DNA, the CDR3 is TGTGCCAGCAGCCTAGGCCAAGCGGGCGAGCAGTACTTC.

The chain employs TRBV7-2 and TRBJ2-3; D might be TRBD2 (6 bases). Per the germline V gene, CDR1 is SGHTA and CDR2 is FQGNSA. The CDR3 is made up of 14 amino acids. V was shortened by 4 bases and J by 4 bases, with 12 bases between the two germline ends. The chain's CDR3 is CASSSRLGSDTQYF. The CDR3 nucleotides are TGTGCCAGCAGCTCCCGACTAGGTTCAGATACGCAGTATTTT.

In this sample, this clone turned up a few times. The chain carries TRBV9 and TRBJ2-5; the match to TRBD2 covers 8 bases. Germline lookup yields CDR1 SGDLS and CDR2 YYNGEE. The length of the CDR3 is 16 residues. V lost 4 bases, J lost 1 base, and 9 bases stayed unmatched. Here the CDR3 reads CASSPWGSGAQETQYF. CDR3 DNA sequence: TGTGCCAGCAGCCCGTGGGGTAGCGGGGCCCAAGAGACCCAGTACTTC.

This clone was seen more than once but under ten times. V is TRBV6-5 and J is TRBJ1-4; 7 bases are shared with TRBD1. Per germline, CDR1 MNHEY and CDR2 SVGAGI. Germline trimming cut 5 bases from V and 6 bases from J; bases unmatched to any gene: 6. The CDR3 is 14 residues long. CDR3 nucleotides: TGTGCCAGCAGTGCCGACAGGGTTTATGAAAAACTGTTTTTT. It specifies CASSADRVYEKLFF.

A few counts support this clone. This chain links TRBV5-4 with TRBJ2-7; 9 bases agree with TRBD1. CDR1 and CDR2 (germline): SGHNT, YYREEE (reference sequence). The trim removed 3 bases at V and 0 bases at J, leaving 1 base unmatched. This CDR3 has 14 amino acids. The CDR3 DNA is TGTGCCAGCAGCTCACAGGGGGCCTCCTACGAGCAGTACTTC. Protein sequence: CASSSQGASYEQYF.

In this sample, this clone turned up a few times. The chain employs TRBV28 and TRBJ1-1; D ambiguous. Germline values: CDR1 MDHEN, CDR2 SYDVKM. Trimming took 10 bases from V and 0 from J, leaving 6 bases between them. This CDR3 region has 11 residues. CDR3 protein: CAIYLNTEAFF. The CDR3 coding sequence is TGTGCCATCTACTTGAACACTGAAGCTTTCTTT.

This clone occurred a few times. The chain joins TRBV6-6 to TRBJ1-5; tentatively, D is TRBD1 (5 bases). The germline CDR1 and CDR2 sequences are MNHNY and SVGAGI (reference sequence). This CDR3 is 15 amino acids long. V was shortened by 2 bases and J by 4 bases, with 12 bases between the two germline ends. CDR3 in amino acids: CASSYRARGNQPQHF. The CDR3 nucleotides are TGTGCCAGCAGTTACCGTGCTCGGGGGAATCAGCCCCAGCATTTT.

The chain joins TRBV14 to TRBJ2-2, with no clear D. The CDR3 totals 13 residues. Trimming removed 3 bases at V and 1 base at J, with 3 bases between. Germline V gene data show CDR1 as SGHDN and CDR2 as FVKESK. CDR3 DNA: TGTGCCAGCAGCCAGAGGAACACCGGGGAGCTGTTTTTT. Amino acid sequence: CASSQRNTGELFF.

J is TRBJ2-5 and V is TRBV5-1; 12 bases match TRBD2. Unmatched junction bases numbered 6, after V lost 4 bases and J lost 5 bases. CDR1 is SGHRS and CDR2 is YFSETQ in the germline V gene. This CDR3 comprises 15 residues. The CDR3 DNA is TGCGCCAGCAGCGCCTGGACTAGCGGGGCGGAGACCCAGTACTTC. Protein sequence: CASSAWTSGAETQYF.

J is TRBJ2-3 and V is TRBV7-6, with D possibly TRBD2 on 5 matching bases. The V gene lost 0 bases and the J gene lost 1 base, with 11 bases spanning the gap. CDR1 and CDR2 (germline): SGHVS, FNYEAQ. This CDR3 has 16 amino acids. CDR3 residues: CASSLAPPGGTDTQYF. The CDR3 DNA follows: TGTGCCAGCAGCTTAGCGCCTCCCGGGGGCACAGATACGCAGTATTTT.

As for this clone: Other DNA sequences in this sample translate to the same CDR3. The rearrangement links TRBV7-2 to TRBJ1-5, with D unresolved. Trimming took off 0 bases at V and 5 bases at J, with 11 bases between the two ends. The CDR3 length is 15 residues. Germline assignment: CDR1 SGHTA and CDR2 FQGNSA. The CDR3 bases are TGTGCCAGCAGCTTAGCGATAGGAGGCCATCAGCCCCAGCATTTT. Its protein is CASSLAIGGHQPQHF.

This chain uses TRBV9 with TRBJ2-2; perhaps TRBD1 as D (6 bases). The V end was cut by 4 bases, the J end by 2 bases, with 15 bases between. This CDR3 region has 16 residues. Germline loops: CDR1 SGDLS, CDR2 YYNGEE. CDR3 in DNA: TGTGCCAGCAGCCCTCGGACAGTCGAAAACACCGGGGAGCTGTTTTTT. Its translation: CASSPRTVENTGELFF.

The chain uses TRBV6-5 and TRBJ2-7; 7 bases are shared with TRBD1. The V and J ends lost 4 bases and 2 bases, in that order; junction bases with no gene match: 5. This CDR3 is built from 14 residues. Per the germline V gene, CDR1 is MNHEY and CDR2 is SVGAGI. The CDR3 sequence is CASSWGQLAYEQYF. CDR3 bases: TGTGCCAGCAGTTGGGGACAGCTAGCCTACGAGCAGTACTTC.

A few counts support this clone. In the same sample, other DNA sequences code for this CDR3. The chain employs TRBV6-5 and TRBJ2-1; no reliable D call. The length of the CDR3 is 13 residues. Germline values: CDR1 MNHEY, CDR2 SVGAGI. Trimming shortened V by 5 bases and J by 6 bases, and 11 bases separated the two germline ends. CDR3 sequence reads: CASSPPQRNEQFF. The CDR3 region has the DNA TGTGCCAGCAGTCCCCCCCAGCGCAATGAGCAGTTCTTC.

In its sample, this clone was seen a few times. The chain employs TRBV4-3 and TRBJ2-3; D not resolved. The V gene lost 3 bases and the J gene lost 0 bases, with 4 bases spanning the gap. Germline-derived CDR1 and CDR2 are LGHNA and YSLEER. The CDR3 spans 13 residues. The CDR3 sequence is CASSQRSTDTQYF. The DNA of the CDR3 is TGCGCCAGCAGCCAGCGGAGCACAGATACGCAGTATTTT.

This clone was detected only a few times. The rearrangement uses TRBV9 and TRBJ2-1; D may be TRBD1 (5 bases). The CDR3 runs to 16 residues. Per germline, CDR1 SGDLS and CDR2 YYNGEE. V was clipped by 1 base and J by 6 bases, with 17 bases between them. The CDR3 sequence is CASSVTSSIQGNEQFF. In DNA form, the CDR3 reads TGTGCCAGCAGCGTAACAAGCAGTATCCAGGGCAATGAGCAGTTCTTC.

In its sample, this clone was seen many times. V is TRBV15 and J is TRBJ2-5; tentatively, D is TRBD2 (5 bases). This CDR3 comprises 15 residues. Germline values: CDR1 LNHNV, CDR2 YYDKDF (reference sequence). Trimming removed 1 base from V and 5 bases from J, with 14 bases in between. The CDR3 loop reads CATSRVPSPGETQYF. The CDR3 bases are TGTGCCACCAGCAGAGTCCCATCTCCGGGGGAGACCCAGTACTTC. Full variable domain (missing parts from reference TRBV15 and TRBJ2-5): DAMVIQNPRYQVTQFGKPVTLSCSQTLNHNVMYWYQQKSSQAPKLLFHYYDKDFNNEADTPDNFQSRRPNTSFCFLDIRSPGLGDTAMYLCATSRVPSPGETQYFGPGTRLLVL.

This clone was seen a few times. The chain uses TRBV11-3 and TRBJ1-1; D possibly corresponds to TRBD1 (6 bases). Germline-derived CDR1 and CDR2 are SGHNT and YENEEA. The V and J ends lost 5 bases and 1 base respectively, with 11 bases between them. CDR3 length equals 14 residues. The DNA of the CDR3 is TGTGCCAGCAGCAAGTCGACAGGGAACACTGAAGCTTTCTTT. Translating gives CASSKSTGNTEAFF.